These 14 T cell receptor beta chains originate from one sample sequenced in a study of T-cell reconstitution after alpha-beta-depleted transplantation in children. The authors prepared the TCRbeta library with unique molecular identifiers. Using its own MiXCR run on the PCR reads, TCRdb lists one record per CDR3 protein. The sample comprises 500,000 to 750,000 distinct CDR3 sequences, 10% to 15% of which are singletons, and approximately 2.1% rests with the top ten. The source material was PBMCs, mostly from graft donor cells, sampled 360 days after TCRalphabeta/CD19-depleted stem cell transplant. The source of these receptors is a male patient aged 10-17 years who had a stem cell transplant for acute myeloid leukemia, so the T cells may come from the graft donor.

The chain uses TRBV7-9 and TRBJ2-7; 8 bases fit TRBD2. CDR1 SEHNR and CDR2 FQNEAQ come from the germline V gene (reference sequence). This CDR3 region has 16 residues. J lost 4 bases, V lost 5 bases, and 13 bases had no gene match. The CDR3 bases are TGTGCCAGCAGCGAACCCACTAGCGGCTCAGGATACGAGCAGTACTTC. This codes for CASSEPTSGSGYEQYF.

The table lists this clonotype with many counts. V is TRBV9 and J is TRBJ2-2; maybe TRBD2 (7 bases). The V gene lost 0 bases and the J gene lost 6 bases, with 15 bases spanning the gap. Germline V lookup: CDR1 SGDLS, CDR2 YYNGEE. CDR3 length equals 16 residues. The CDR3 here is CASSVASGEGAGELFF. The CDR3 DNA follows: TGTGCCAGCAGCGTAGCTTCCGGGGAGGGGGCCGGGGAGCTGTTTTTT. Full variable domain (outside the CDR3, taken from reference TRBV9 and TRBJ2-2): DSGVTQTPKHLITATGQRVTLRCSPRSGDLSVYWYQQSLDQGLQFLIQYYNGEERAKGNILERFSAQQFPDLHSELNLSSLELGDSALYFCASSVASGEGAGELFFGEGSRLTVL.

Many counts were recorded for this clonotype. J is TRBJ2-3 and V is TRBV29-1; tentative D call: TRBD1 (5 bases). The length of the CDR3 is 13 residues. V lost 3 bases and J lost 2, with 9 bases in between. CDR1 and CDR2 from the germline V gene are SQVTM and ANQGSEA. This CDR3 is CSVDPGNTDTQYF. CDR3 DNA: TGCAGCGTTGACCCAGGGAACACAGATACGCAGTATTTT.

This clonotype was seen a few times. The V call is TRBV4-1, the J call TRBJ1-2; no firm D call. V lost 1 base to trimming and J lost 4 bases, with 13 bases between them. The CDR3 totals 15 residues. Germline V gene data show CDR1 as MGHRA and CDR2 as YSYEKL. In DNA, the CDR3 is TGCGCCAGCAGCCAAGGAACAGTAGGATTCTATGGCTACACCTTC. Protein sequence: CASSQGTVGFYGYTF.

This clonotype has more than one count but fewer than ten. The rearrangement joins TRBV29-1 to TRBJ2-1, with 11 bases matching TRBD2. The junction had 9 bases not matched to a gene; V was cut back by 3 bases and J by 11 bases. Germline values: CDR1 SQVTM, CDR2 ANQGSEA. This CDR3 has 14 residues. The CDR3 nucleotides read TGCAGCGTTGACCTGGTTAGCGGGAGGGTAAAGCAGTTCTTC. Residues: CSVDLVSGRVKQFF.

The chain has TRBV7-6 and TRBJ2-2; TRBD2 matches at 15 bases. J lost 7 bases, V lost 5 bases, and 5 bases had no gene match. Germline CDR1 reads SGHVS; CDR2 reads FNYEAQ. The CDR3 consists of 16 residues. The CDR3 reads CASSTWTSGRVGELFF. CDR3 DNA: TGTGCCAGCAGCACCTGGACTAGCGGGAGGGTCGGGGAGCTGTTTTTT.

This clonotype was recorded a few times. The V gene is TRBV28, the J gene TRBJ1-1; TRBD1 might be the D (6 bases). Germline V gives CDR1 MDHEN, CDR2 SYDVKM. The germline V and J ends were trimmed by 3 bases and 11 bases, with 19 bases remaining between them. The CDR3 runs 14 residues. The CDR3 DNA is TGTGCCAGCAGTTTGACAGGAGTTCTTCAAGGGGCTTTCTTT. It codes for CASSLTGVLQGAFF.

This clonotype was detected only a few times. The chain couples TRBV5-1 to TRBJ2-3; 7 bases line up with TRBD2. CDR1 and CDR2 from the germline V gene are SGHRS and YFSETQ. V lost 6 bases, J lost 3 bases, and 13 bases stayed unmatched. The CDR3 runs to 16 residues. The CDR3 coding sequence is TGCGCCAGCAAGGCGGGAGAGGGAGTGCGGACAGATACGCAGTATTTT. It specifies CASKAGEGVRTDTQYF. The full variable domain, rest sourced from reference TRBV5-1 and TRBJ2-3, is KAGVTQTPRYLIKTRGQQVTLSCSPISGHRSVSWYQQTPGQGLQFLFEYFSETQRNKGNFPGRFSGRQFSNSRSEMNVSTLELGDSALYLCASKAGEGVRTDTQYFGPGTRLTVL.

The chain links TRBV20-1 to TRBJ2-4; D is unresolved. Germline V gene sequence: CDR1 DFQATT, CDR2 SNEGSKA (reference sequence). The CDR3 totals 15 residues. V lost 1 base and J 3 bases, leaving 13 bases between the germline ends. The CDR3 loop reads CSARVRPMDKNIQYF. In nucleotides, the CDR3 is TGCAGTGCTAGAGTCCGTCCTATGGACAAAAACATTCAGTACTTC.

The chain couples TRBV4-3 to TRBJ2-7; D possibly corresponds to TRBD1 (6 bases). Germline V gene lookup returns CDR1 LGHNA and CDR2 YSLEER. Trimming pared 3 bases from V and 3 bases from J, leaving 9 bases between. The CDR3 has 13 residues. Here the CDR3 reads CASSHIGGYEQYF. The CDR3 DNA sequence: TGCGCCAGCAGCCATATAGGGGGCTACGAGCAGTACTTC.

In its sample, this clonotype ranks as large (0.1 to 1%). The chain has TRBV7-8 and TRBJ2-1; 9 positions match TRBD2. V shed 4 bases, J shed 9 bases, and the junction held 10 bases outside the gene matches. Germline CDR1 is SGHVS and CDR2 is FQNEAQ. The CDR3 loop spans 15 amino acids. CDR3 sequence (DNA): TGTGCCAGCAGCTCCCAAGCGGGAGGATTCGCTGAGCAGTTCTTC. This translates into CASSSQAGGFAEQFF.

This clonotype was observed at least ten times. This chain joins TRBV12-3 or TRBV12-4 and TRBJ1-5; no clear D gene. With 4 bases removed from V and 5 bases from J, the gap between germline ends came to 9 bases. The CDR3 runs 13 residues. CDR3 DNA sequence: TGTGCCAGCAGTTCCCTTTATGATCAGCCCCAGCATTTT. It codes for CASSSLYDQPQHF.

The rearrangement joins TRBV12-3 or TRBV12-4 to TRBJ2-2; D is uncertain. Trimming removed 7 bases from V and 5 bases from J, with 17 bases in between. The CDR3 covers 15 residues. This CDR3 is CASTYLEVLTGELFF. The CDR3 bases are TGTGCCAGCACTTACCTTGAGGTGCTGACCGGGGAGCTGTTTTTT.

There are a few counts of this clonotype. J is TRBJ2-7 and V is TRBV7-2, with D tentatively TRBD2 (5 bases). The V gene lost 5 bases and the J gene lost 6 bases, with 17 bases spanning the gap. Germline loops: CDR1 SGHTA, CDR2 FQGNSA. This CDR3 is built from 14 residues. The CDR3 region is CASSTTADPLEQYF. The CDR3 DNA reads as TGTGCCAGCAGCACAACAGCGGACCCCCTCGAGCAGTACTTC. Using reference TRBV7-2 and TRBJ2-7 for the parts outside the CDR3, the full variable domain is GAGVSQSPSNKVTEKGKDVELRCDPISGHTALYWYRQSLGQGLEFLIYFQGNSAPDKSGLPSDRFSAERTGGSVSTLTIQRTQQEDSAVYLCASSTTADPLEQYFGPGTRLTVT.